The 10 T cell receptor beta chains reported below all come from one sample, sequenced in a study of graft-versus-host responses after intestinal transplantation (dated by TCRdb to the early 2020s). The method was the immunoSEQ multiplex PCR assay. As stored in TCRdb, this immuneACCESS dataset retains in-frame rearrangements with V and J assigned. A fraction of the clones does not appear; measured against another copy, unresolved V genes explain less than half of the discrepancy, and the remainder lacks a known reason. The sample includes some 150,000 clones, with around 90% observed a single time. Jointly, the top ten make up about 0.19% of the sample. The intended sense of this specimen's time point label: cells obtained before transplantation from donor or recipient. Their antigens remain unidentified. The sample was unstimulated CD4+ T cells sorted from spleen or lymph node cells, taken before intestinal transplant. The receptors stem from a human donor who received an intestinal transplant.

The chain couples TRBV28 to TRBJ1-1, with 10 bases fitting TRBD1. The CDR3 totals 16 residues. CDR1 and CDR2 from the germline V gene are MDHEN and SYDVKM. The CDR3 nucleotides are TGTGAATCAAGGTCGGGACAGGGGAATGTGAAGCCTGAAGCTTTCTTT. This encodes CESRSGQGNVKPEAFF.

As for this clone: A read error may produce the germline difference seen at one junction end. V is TRBV19 and J is TRBJ1-2; D perhaps matches TRBD1 (5 bases). Germline CDR1 LNHDA, CDR2 SQIVND (reference sequence). This CDR3 region has 11 residues. Written as DNA, the CDR3 is TGTGCCGGTAGCCTCAGGGACGGCTACACCTTC. Translating it yields CAGSLRDGYTF.

V and J are TRBV11-2 and TRBJ2-5, with 7 bases identical to TRBD1. The germline V gene has CDR1 SGHAT and CDR2 FQNNGV. The J segment lost 5 bases and the V segment lost 6 bases, leaving 9 bases of the junction unmatched. The CDR3 totals 14 residues. The CDR3 DNA reads TGTGCCAGCAGAGAGACAGGGATTGTTGAGACCCAGTACTTC. This translates into CASRETGIVETQYF. Complete variable domain (other parts from reference TRBV11-2 and TRBJ2-5): EAGVAQSPRYKIIEKRQSVAFWCNPISGHATLYWYQQILGQGPKLLIQFQNNGVVDDSQLPKDRFSAERLKGVDSTLKIQPAKLEDSAVYLCASRETGIVETQYFGPGTRLLVL.

CDR3 sequence (DNA): TGTGCCAGCAGTTTAACGGGGACCTACGAGCAGTACTTC. Its protein is CASSLTGTYEQYF. The rearrangement joins TRBV28 to TRBJ2-7, with D perhaps matching TRBD2 (5 bases). This CDR3 has 13 residues. V was trimmed by 2 bases and J by 2 bases, leaving 7 bases between them. Germline V lookup: CDR1 MDHEN, CDR2 SYDVKM.

The CDR3 here is CASSGRVNTEAFF. The DNA for the CDR3 is TGTGCCAGCAGTGGCCGGGTGAACACTGAAGCTTTCTTT. The chain employs TRBV6-1 and TRBJ1-1; D uncertain. The CDR3 is 13 residues long. V gave up 4 bases and J gave up 0 bases, with 6 bases separating them. CDR1 is MNHNS and CDR2 is SASEGT in the germline V gene.

V and J are TRBV27 and TRBJ2-2, with D maybe TRBD1 (6 bases). The V end lost 5 bases, the J end lost 6 bases, and 16 bases lay between the germline ends. The germline CDR1 and CDR2 sequences are MNHEY and SMNVEV (reference sequence). This CDR3 has 15 residues. Here the CDR3 reads CASSPRRGMSGELFF. The CDR3 DNA sequence: TGTGCCAGCAGTCCCCGCAGGGGTATGTCCGGGGAGCTGTTTTTT.

The chain uses TRBV5-1 and TRBJ1-1; 7 bases align to TRBD1. V was clipped by 0 bases and J by 1 base; unmatched bases: 15. The CDR3 runs to 19 residues. Looked up from germline, CDR1 is SGHRS and CDR2 is YFSETQ. This CDR3 reads CASSLVSPRWGQKNTEAFF. CDR3 in DNA: TGCGCCAGCAGCTTGGTCTCTCCTCGGTGGGGACAGAAGAACACTGAAGCTTTCTTT.

The V call is TRBV7-2, the J call TRBJ2-3, with unresolved D. The length of the CDR3 is 16 residues. The V and J ends lost 5 bases and 0 bases respectively, with 15 bases between them. Germline CDR1 reads SGHTA; CDR2 reads FQGNSA. This CDR3 reads CASSPRTLTSTDTQYF. CDR3 nucleotide sequence: TGTGCCAGCAGCCCCCGTACTCTAACTAGCACAGATACGCAGTATTTT. The full variable domain, with the rest looked up from reference TRBV7-2 and TRBJ2-3, is GAGVSQSPSNKVTEKGKDVELRCDPISGHTALYWYRQSLGQGLEFLIYFQGNSAPDKSGLPSDRFSAERTGGSVSTLTIQRTQQEDSAVYLCASSPRTLTSTDTQYFGPGTRLTVL.

The chain carries TRBV10-1 and TRBJ2-7; the match to TRBD1 covers 11 bases. This CDR3 has 15 amino acids. V was pared by 0 bases and J by 5 bases, with 3 bases of the junction left unmatched. Germline-derived CDR1 and CDR2 are WNHNN and SYGVQD (reference sequence). In nucleotides, the CDR3 is TGCGCCAGCAGTGAGTCGAGGACAGGGGGCCACGAGCAGTACTTC. As protein: CASSESRTGGHEQYF.

The J gene is TRBJ1-2, the V gene TRBV28; D not certain. In germline, CDR1 is MDHEN, CDR2 SYDVKM. The CDR3 totals 15 residues. The V and J ends lost 6 bases and 4 bases respectively, with 18 bases between them. CDR3 DNA: TGTGCCAGCAGCCATCAAAGTAGAATCGGCTATGGCTACACCTTC. Encoded protein: CASSHQSRIGYGYTF.